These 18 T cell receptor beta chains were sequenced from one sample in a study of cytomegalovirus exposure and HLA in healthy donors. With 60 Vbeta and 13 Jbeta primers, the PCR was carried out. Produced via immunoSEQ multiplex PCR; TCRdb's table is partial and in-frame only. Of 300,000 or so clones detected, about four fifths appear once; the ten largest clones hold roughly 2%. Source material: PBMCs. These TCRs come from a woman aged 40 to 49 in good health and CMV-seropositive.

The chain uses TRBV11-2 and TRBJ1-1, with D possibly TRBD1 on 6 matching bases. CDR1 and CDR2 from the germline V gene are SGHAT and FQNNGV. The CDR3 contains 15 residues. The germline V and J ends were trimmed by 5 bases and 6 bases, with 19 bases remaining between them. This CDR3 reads CASSPRQECLPEAFF. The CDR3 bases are TGTGCCAGCAGCCCCCGACAGGAATGTCTGCCTGAAGCTTTCTTT.

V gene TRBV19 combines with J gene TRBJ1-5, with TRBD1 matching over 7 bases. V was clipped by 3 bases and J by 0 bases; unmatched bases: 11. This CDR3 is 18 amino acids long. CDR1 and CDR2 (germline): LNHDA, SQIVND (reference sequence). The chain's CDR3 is CASSIQPGQLTSNQPQHF. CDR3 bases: TGTGCCAGTAGTATCCAACCGGGACAGCTGACTAGCAATCAGCCCCAGCATTTT.

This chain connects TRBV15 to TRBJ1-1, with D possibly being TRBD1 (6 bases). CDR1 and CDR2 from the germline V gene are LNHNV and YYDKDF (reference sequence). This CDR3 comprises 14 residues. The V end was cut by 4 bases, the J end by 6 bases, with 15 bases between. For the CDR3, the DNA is TGTGCCACCAGCACAAGGACAGCGTACGCTGAAGCTTTCTTT. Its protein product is CATSTRTAYAEAFF.

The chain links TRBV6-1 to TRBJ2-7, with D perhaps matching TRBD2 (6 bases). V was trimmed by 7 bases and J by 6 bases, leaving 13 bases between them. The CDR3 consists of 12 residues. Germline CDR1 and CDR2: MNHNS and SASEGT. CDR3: CASMEGRGEQYF. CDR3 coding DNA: TGTGCCAGCATGGAGGGAAGAGGCGAGCAGTACTTC.

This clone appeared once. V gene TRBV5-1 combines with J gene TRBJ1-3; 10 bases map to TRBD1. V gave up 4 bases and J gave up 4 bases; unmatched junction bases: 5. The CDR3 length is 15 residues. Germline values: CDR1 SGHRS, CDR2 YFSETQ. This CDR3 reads CASSQDRGPGNTIYF. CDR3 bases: TGCGCCAGCAGCCAAGACAGGGGGCCGGGAAACACCATATATTTT.

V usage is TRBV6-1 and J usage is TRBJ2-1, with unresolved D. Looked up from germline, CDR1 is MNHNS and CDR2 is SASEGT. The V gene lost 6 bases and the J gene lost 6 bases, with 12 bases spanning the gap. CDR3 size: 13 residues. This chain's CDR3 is CASRERGGNEQFF. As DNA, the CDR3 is TGTGCCAGCAGAGAAAGAGGTGGCAATGAGCAGTTCTTC.

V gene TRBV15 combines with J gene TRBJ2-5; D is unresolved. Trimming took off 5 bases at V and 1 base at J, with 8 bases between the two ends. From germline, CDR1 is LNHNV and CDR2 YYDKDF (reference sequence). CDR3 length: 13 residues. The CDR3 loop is CATSSPPQETQYF. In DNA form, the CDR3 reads TGTGCCACCAGCTCCCCTCCCCAAGAGACCCAGTACTTC.

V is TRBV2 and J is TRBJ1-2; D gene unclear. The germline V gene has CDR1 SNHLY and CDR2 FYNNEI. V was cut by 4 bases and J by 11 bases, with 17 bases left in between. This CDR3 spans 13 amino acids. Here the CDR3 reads CASSGAARRGYTF. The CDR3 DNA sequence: TGTGCCAGCAGTGGTGCGGCCCGGAGAGGGTACACCTTC.

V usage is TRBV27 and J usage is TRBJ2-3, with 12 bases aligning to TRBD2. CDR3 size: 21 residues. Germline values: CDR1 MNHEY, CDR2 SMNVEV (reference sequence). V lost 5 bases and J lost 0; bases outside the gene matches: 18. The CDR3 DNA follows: TGTGCCAGCAGTCCGCGTACCGGGACTAGCGGGCCACAATCTAGCACAGATACGCAGTATTTT. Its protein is CASSPRTGTSGPQSSTDTQYF.

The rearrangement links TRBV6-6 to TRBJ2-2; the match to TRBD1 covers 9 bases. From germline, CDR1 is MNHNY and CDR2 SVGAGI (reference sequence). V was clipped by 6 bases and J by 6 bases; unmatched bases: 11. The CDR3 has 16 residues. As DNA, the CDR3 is TGTGCCAGCAGCCCCCCCGGGACAGGGCGCCCCGGGGAGCTGTTTTTT. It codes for CASSPPGTGRPGELFF.

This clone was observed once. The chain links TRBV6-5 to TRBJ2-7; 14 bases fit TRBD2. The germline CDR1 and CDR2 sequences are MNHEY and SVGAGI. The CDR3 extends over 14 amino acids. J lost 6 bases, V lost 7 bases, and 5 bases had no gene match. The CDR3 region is CASMGLAGVGEQYF. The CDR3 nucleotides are TGTGCCAGCATGGGACTAGCGGGAGTCGGCGAGCAGTACTTC.

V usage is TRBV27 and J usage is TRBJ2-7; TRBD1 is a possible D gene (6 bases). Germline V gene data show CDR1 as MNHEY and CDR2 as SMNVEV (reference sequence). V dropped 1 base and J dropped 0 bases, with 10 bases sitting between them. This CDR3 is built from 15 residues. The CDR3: CASSLLGASSYEQYF. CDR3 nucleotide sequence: TGTGCCAGCAGTTTATTGGGGGCGAGCTCCTACGAGCAGTACTTC.

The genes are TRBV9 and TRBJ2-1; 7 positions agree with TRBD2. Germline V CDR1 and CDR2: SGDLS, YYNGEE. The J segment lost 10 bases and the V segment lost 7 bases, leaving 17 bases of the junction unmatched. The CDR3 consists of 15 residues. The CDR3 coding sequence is TGTGCCAGCGCGGGCGGGCTAGAAACGGGGGGAGAGCAGTTCTTC. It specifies CASAGGLETGGEQFF.

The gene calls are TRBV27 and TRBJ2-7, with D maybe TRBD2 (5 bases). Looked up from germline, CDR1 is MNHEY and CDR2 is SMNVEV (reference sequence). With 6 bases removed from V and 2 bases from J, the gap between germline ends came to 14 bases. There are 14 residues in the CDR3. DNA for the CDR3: TGTGCCAGCAGCCCATTCCGGGATACCTACGAGCAGTACTTC. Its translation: CASSPFRDTYEQYF.

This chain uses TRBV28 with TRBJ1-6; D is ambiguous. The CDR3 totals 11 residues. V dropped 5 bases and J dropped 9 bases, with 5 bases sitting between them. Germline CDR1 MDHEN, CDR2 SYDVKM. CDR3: CASSPSSPLHF. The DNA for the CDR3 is TGTGCCAGCAGTCCCAGTTCACCCCTCCACTTT.

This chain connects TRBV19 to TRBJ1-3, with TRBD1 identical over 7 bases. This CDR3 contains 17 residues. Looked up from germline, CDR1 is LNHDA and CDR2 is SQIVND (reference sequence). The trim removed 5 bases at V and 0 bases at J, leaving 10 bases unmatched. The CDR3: CASSYGTVGGSGNTIYF. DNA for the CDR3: TGTGCCAGTAGTTACGGGACAGTCGGGGGCTCTGGAAACACCATATATTTT.

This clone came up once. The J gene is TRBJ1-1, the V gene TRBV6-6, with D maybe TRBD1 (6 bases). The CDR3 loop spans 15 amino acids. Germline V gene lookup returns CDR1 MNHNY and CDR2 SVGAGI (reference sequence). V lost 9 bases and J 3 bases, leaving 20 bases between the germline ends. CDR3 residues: CASLGARQTHTEAFF. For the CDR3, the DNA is TGTGCCAGTCTGGGGGCACGTCAGACCCACACTGAAGCTTTCTTT.

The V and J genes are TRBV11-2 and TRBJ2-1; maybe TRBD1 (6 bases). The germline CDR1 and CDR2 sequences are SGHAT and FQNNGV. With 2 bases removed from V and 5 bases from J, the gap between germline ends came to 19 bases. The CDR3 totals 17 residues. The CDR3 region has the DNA TGTGCCAGCAGCTTAACCCCTGAGGACAGAGTAAACAATGAGCAGTTCTTC. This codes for CASSLTPEDRVNNEQFF.